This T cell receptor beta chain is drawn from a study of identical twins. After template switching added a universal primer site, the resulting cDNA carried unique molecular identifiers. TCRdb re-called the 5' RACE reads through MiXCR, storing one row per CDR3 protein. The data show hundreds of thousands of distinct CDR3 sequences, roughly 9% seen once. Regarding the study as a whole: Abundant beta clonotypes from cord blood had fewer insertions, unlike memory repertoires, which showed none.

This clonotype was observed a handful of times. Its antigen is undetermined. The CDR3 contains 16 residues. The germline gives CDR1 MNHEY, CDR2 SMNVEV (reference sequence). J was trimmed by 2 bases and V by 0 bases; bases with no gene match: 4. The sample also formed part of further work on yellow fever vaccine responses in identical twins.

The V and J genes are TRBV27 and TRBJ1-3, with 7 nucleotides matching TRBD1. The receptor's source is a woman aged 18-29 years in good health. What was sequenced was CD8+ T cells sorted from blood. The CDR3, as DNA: TGTGCCAGCAGTTTATCGGCAGGGGGGGCTGGAAACACCATATATTTT. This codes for CASSLSAGGAGNTIYF.